The 13 T cell receptor beta chains listed next were all sequenced from one sample in a study of cytomegalovirus exposure and HLA in healthy donors. In the PCR, 60 Vbeta and 13 Jbeta primers were used. Clones were read by immunoSEQ multiplex PCR, and TCRdb kept only the in-frame ones, dropping some. The table gives about 190,000 clones; the top ten clones make up about 6.5% of it. The source material was PBMCs. The source of these receptors is a man aged 25-45 years in good health and CMV-seronegative.

V and J are TRBV7-9 and TRBJ1-1; 9 nucleotides agree with TRBD1. Germline loops: CDR1 SEHNR, CDR2 FQNEAQ (reference sequence). The CDR3 contains 14 residues. V shed 4 bases, J shed 11 bases, and the junction held 11 bases outside the gene matches. CDR3: CASSYGTGLFTAFF. The DNA for the CDR3 is TGTGCCAGCAGCTACGGGACAGGGCTGTTTACGGCTTTCTTT. The complete variable domain, with remaining parts taken from reference TRBV7-9 and TRBJ1-1, reads DTGVSQNPRHKITKRGQNVTFRCDPISEHNRLYWYRQTLGQGPEFLTYFQNEAQLEKSRLLSDRFSAERPKGSFSTLEIQRTEQGDSAMYLCASSYGTGLFTAFFGQGTRLTVV.

V usage is TRBV14 and J usage is TRBJ2-2, with D perhaps matching TRBD1 (5 bases). Trimming left V 2 bases short and J 4 bases short, with 14 bases between. CDR1 and CDR2 (germline): SGHDN, FVKESK. There are 16 residues in the CDR3. CDR3 nucleotides: TGTGCCAGCAGCCAAAAGGGCAGGGATCGCACCGGGGAGCTGTTTTTT. This translates into CASSQKGRDRTGELFF.

The J gene is TRBJ2-5, the V gene TRBV6-1; 7 bases are shared with TRBD1. The J call may be wrong; the DNA end is better matched by TRBJ2-7. The germline V gene has CDR1 MNHNS and CDR2 SASEGT. The CDR3 loop spans 15 amino acids. The CDR3, as DNA: TGTGCCAGCAGTGTCCCACAGGGGTTCACCTACGAGCAGTACTTC. Residues: CASSVPQGFTYEQYF.

Details on this clone: The sample holds other DNA sequences that translate to the same CDR3. The chain joins TRBV4-3 to TRBJ1-5; 7 bases agree with TRBD1. J gave up 3 bases and V 2 bases, and 4 bases lay outside the gene matches. Germline V gene data show CDR1 as LGHNA and CDR2 as YSLEER. The CDR3 has 15 residues. CDR3: CASSQRRGNNQPQHF. CDR3 DNA sequence: TGCGCCAGCAGCCAACGCAGGGGGAACAATCAGCCCCAGCATTTT.

J is TRBJ1-1 and V is TRBV5-5; no reliable D call. Germline values: CDR1 SGHKS, CDR2 YYEKEE (reference sequence). This CDR3 is built from 13 residues. The V end lost 0 bases, the J end lost 3 bases, and 6 bases lay between the germline ends. CDR3 DNA sequence: TGTGCCAGCAGCTTGGTGGCAGACACTGAAGCTTTCTTT. Translating gives CASSLVADTEAFF.

This chain connects TRBV27 to TRBJ2-1; D perhaps matches TRBD1 (5 bases). CDR3 length: 13 residues. Germline loops: CDR1 MNHEY, CDR2 SMNVEV (reference sequence). Trimming cost V 2 bases and J 6 bases, with 8 bases left between them. CDR3 sequence: CASSLRGPNEQFF. CDR3 in DNA: TGTGCCAGCAGTTTAAGGGGCCCCAATGAGCAGTTCTTC.

The chain has TRBV6-6 and TRBJ1-6, with TRBD1 identical over 8 bases. CDR1 and CDR2 from the germline V gene are MNHNY and SVGAGI (reference sequence). The length of the CDR3 is 16 residues. Trimming removed 2 bases from V and 6 bases from J; junction bases left unmatched: 6. The CDR3 loop is CASSYAGQGSNSPLHF. In nucleotides, the CDR3 is TGTGCCAGCAGTTACGCAGGACAGGGCTCTAATTCACCCCTCCACTTT.

V gene TRBV19 combines with J gene TRBJ1-5; D gene ambiguous. Trimming took off 5 bases at V and 7 bases at J, with 24 bases between the two ends. Per germline, CDR1 LNHDA and CDR2 SQIVND (reference sequence). CDR3 length: 17 residues. CDR3 loop: CASSSPSGFPARQPQHF. The DNA for the CDR3 is TGTGCCAGTAGTTCCCCCTCAGGTTTTCCAGCAAGACAGCCCCAGCATTTT. Variable domain in full (rest from reference TRBV19 and TRBJ1-5): DGGITQSPKYLFRKEGQNVTLSCEQNLNHDAMYWYRQDPGQGLRLIYYSQIVNDFQKGDIAEGYSVSREKKESFPLTVTSAQKNPTAFYLCASSSPSGFPARQPQHFGDGTRLSIL.

The V call is TRBV27, the J call TRBJ1-2, with D perhaps matching TRBD1 (6 bases). CDR1 is MNHEY and CDR2 is SMNVEV in the germline V gene (reference sequence). The V end lost 5 bases, the J end lost 7 bases, and 17 bases lay between the germline ends. The CDR3 consists of 14 residues. CDR3: CASSLRQAVSGYTF. The CDR3 DNA reads TGTGCCAGCAGTCTCAGACAGGCGGTGAGTGGCTACACCTTC.

The chain has TRBV18 and TRBJ1-5; D is uncertain. The germline gives CDR1 KGHSH, CDR2 LQKENI. The CDR3 has 16 residues. Trimming took off 5 bases at V and 1 base at J, with 15 bases between the two ends. Written as DNA, the CDR3 is TGTGCCAGCTCAAACCGGGGAAGGACCAGCAATCAGCCCCAGCATTTT. Its protein product is CASSNRGRTSNQPQHF.

The V gene is TRBV27, the J gene TRBJ2-7; D gene unclear. Trimming shortened V by 4 bases and J by 7 bases, and 14 bases separated the two germline ends. The germline V gene encodes CDR1 MNHEY and CDR2 SMNVEV (reference sequence). The CDR3 is 13 residues long. The CDR3 coding sequence is TGTGCCAGCAGTTCGATCCGCCAGAGGGAGCAGTACTTC. This gives the protein CASSSIRQREQYF.

The chain couples TRBV5-1 to TRBJ2-7, with D maybe TRBD2 (5 bases). Deletions cut 0 bases from V and 3 bases from J, with 10 bases between. Germline-derived CDR1 and CDR2 are SGHRS and YFSETQ. The CDR3 spans 14 residues. As DNA, the CDR3 is TGCGCCAGCAGCTTGGGGACTGCTATCTACGAGCAGTACTTC. Translation gives CASSLGTAIYEQYF.

The chain is built from TRBV27 and TRBJ2-7; maybe TRBD2 (7 bases). The germline V and J ends were trimmed by 7 bases and 2 bases, with 15 bases remaining between them. This CDR3 region has 14 residues. The germline CDR1 and CDR2 sequences are MNHEY and SMNVEV (reference sequence). Here the CDR3 DNA reads TGTGCCAGCACCCGACGGGGGGCCCCCTACGAGCAGTACTTC. It encodes CASTRRGAPYEQYF.